Listed below are T cell receptor beta chains from one sample, sequenced in a study of blood T cell repertoires in COVID-19. Repertoires were generated with immunoSEQ multiplex PCR, while TCRdb's copy carries only in-frame clones and drops some. The table has around 400,000 clones, roughly 86% seen once. Sequencing was carried out using peripheral blood. The receptor source for this set is a woman aged 60-75 years with COVID-19, enrolled during active disease. Each CDR3 is given with its conserved first and last residue.

TRBV10-1	TRBJ1-2	CASSRDRADGYTF
TRBV1	TRBJ1-4	CTSSQIRIRATNEKLFF
TRBV3-1/TRBV3-2	TRBJ1-6	CASSVQTNSPLHF
TRBV6-5	TRBJ1-1	CASSYSGQTLTEAFF
TRBV25-1	TRBJ1-6	CASSRGGEGSPLHF
TRBV3-1/TRBV3-2	TRBJ2-2	CASSQERIPGTGELFF
TRBV4-1	TRBJ2-3	CASSQVVFSTDTQYF
TRBV5-6	TRBJ2-1	CASRVFGQGSYNEQFF
TRBV5-1	TRBJ1-1	CASSLWAGMNTEAFF
TRBV20-1	TRBJ2-1	CSARAYNEQFF
TRBV4-1	TRBJ2-1	CASSQDTSGASYNEQFF
TRBV19	TRBJ1-5	CASSIRQGVGNQPQHF
TRBV12-3/TRBV12-4	TRBJ1-1	CASSYEGAPPFF
TRBV6-6	TRBJ1-2	CASSPRSRGYTF
TRBV19	TRBJ1-1	CASTPLNRGMNTEAFF